These 2 T cell receptor beta chains originate from one sample sequenced in a study of cytomegalovirus exposure and HLA in healthy donors (dated by TCRdb to 2016 to 2017). The library was made by the immunoSEQ multiplex PCR assay. A mixture of 60 forward primers for TCR Vbeta segments and 13 reverse primers for TCR Jbeta segments was used in the multiplex PCR. TCRdb retrieved this table from immuneACCESS and kept in-frame rearrangements only. Not all clones are present; in checked studies, unresolved V genes account for under half, and no reason is known for the remainder. The sample data list under 150,000 clones, and around 70% of these were observed just once. Clones ranked in the top ten supply more than 1.5% of the sample. The sequencing input was PBMCs. These receptors were taken from a woman under 30 in good health and CMV-seronegative.

This chain uses TRBV6-5 with TRBJ1-1; D remains unclear. CDR1 MNHEY and CDR2 SVGAGI come from the germline V gene. V lost 6 bases and J 1 base, leaving 6 bases between the germline ends. This CDR3 has 12 amino acids. The CDR3 region has the DNA TGTGCCAGCAGCCGGAGGAACACTGAAGCTTTCTTT. It specifies CASSRRNTEAFF.

This chain uses TRBV28 with TRBJ2-7; D perhaps matches TRBD2 (6 bases). CDR3 size: 18 residues. The V end lost 7 bases, the J end lost 6 bases, and 31 bases lay between the germline ends. Germline values: CDR1 MDHEN, CDR2 SYDVKM. CDR3 coding DNA: TGTGCCAGCAAATCAGTGGGCCGAAGGAGGAGGGCGGATTCCGAGCAGTACTTC. This sequence encodes CASKSVGRRRRADSEQYF.